The 9 T cell receptor beta chains given below trace back to one sample, sequenced in a study of blood T cell repertoires in COVID-19. Sequencing was performed with immunoSEQ multiplex PCR; in TCRdb, only in-frame clones are kept and a portion is missing. The table has 50,000 or so clones, under 95% seen once. The sample comprised peripheral blood. Receptor source: a human donor in a cohort sampled during active COVID-19.

The gene calls are TRBV11-2 and TRBJ2-2, with 9 bases lining up with TRBD1. The CDR3 covers 15 residues. V lost 5 bases and J lost 6; bases outside the gene matches: 7. Germline V gene sequence: CDR1 SGHAT, CDR2 FQNNGV. The CDR3 DNA reads TGTGCCAGCAGCCCGGAGAGGACAGGGGCCGGGGAGCTGTTTTTT. It codes for CASSPERTGAGELFF.

This clone appeared a single time. The chain has TRBV20-1 and TRBJ1-4; 9 nucleotides line up with TRBD1. The germline CDR1 and CDR2 sequences are DFQATT and SNEGSKA (reference sequence). Trimming cost V 5 bases and J 13 bases; bases outside gene matches: 5. This CDR3 has 11 residues. This chain's CDR3 is CSAETGGGLFF. As DNA, the CDR3 is TGCAGTGCTGAGACAGGGGGGGGACTGTTTTTT.

CDR3 in amino acids: CASSLEGGYEQYF. In DNA form, the CDR3 reads TGTGCCAGCAGTCTCGAGGGTGGCTACGAGCAGTACTTC. This chain joins TRBV6-4 and TRBJ2-7; TRBD2 is a possible D gene (5 bases). Germline loops: CDR1 MRHNA, CDR2 SNTAGT. The V gene lost 5 bases and the J gene lost 3 bases, with 11 bases spanning the gap. The CDR3 totals 13 residues.

V and J are TRBV12-2 and TRBJ2-7; the table names TRBD1, a call not compared with the DNA. TRBV12-2 is a recognized pseudogene. This CDR3 has 14 residues. The CDR3 loop is CASRLLGTAYEQYV. CDR3 coding DNA: TGTGCAAGTCGCTTATTAGGGACAGCATACGAGCAGTACGTC.

This chain links TRBV6-6 with TRBJ1-5; tentatively, D is TRBD1 (6 bases). The germline V gene encodes CDR1 MNHNY and CDR2 SVGAGI (reference sequence). V was shortened by 2 bases and J by 4 bases, with 6 bases between the two germline ends. This CDR3 has 13 residues. The CDR3 reads CASSYDRNQPQHF. CDR3 DNA sequence: TGTGCCAGCAGTTACGACAGGAATCAGCCCCAGCATTTT.

The chain is built from TRBV18 and TRBJ2-1, with D uncertain. The germline CDR1 and CDR2 sequences are KGHSH and LQKENI. This CDR3 comprises 13 residues. The V gene lost 0 bases and the J gene lost 4 bases, with 4 bases spanning the gap. The CDR3: CASSPPSYNEQFF. The CDR3 region has the DNA TGTGCCAGCTCACCACCGAGTTACAATGAGCAGTTCTTC.

This clone was picked up a small number of times. This chain joins TRBV7-4 and TRBJ1-5; 12 positions match TRBD1. This CDR3 has 16 amino acids. Germline V lookup: CDR1 SGHVT, CDR2 SQSDAQ. The V segment lost 3 bases and the J segment 2 bases; nucleotides outside the gene matches: 2. The CDR3 loop reads CASSLGQGAGNQPQHF. In DNA form, the CDR3 reads TGTGCCAGCAGCTTGGGACAGGGGGCTGGCAATCAGCCCCAGCATTTT.

This clone has just one count. CDR3 amino acids: CASSVGPTGSYEQYV. The DNA of the CDR3 is TGTGCCAGCAGCGTGGGTCCGACGGGATCCTACGAGCAGTACGTC. V is TRBV11-3 and J is TRBJ2-7; the D gene is possibly TRBD2 (5 bases). Trimming stripped 5 bases from V and 1 base from J, with 15 bases between. CDR3 length: 15 residues. Germline values: CDR1 SGHNT, CDR2 YENEEA.

This clone was recorded once. The gene calls are TRBV3-1 (or the pseudogene TRBV3-2) and TRBJ2-1; 8 positions agree with TRBD2. The CDR3 loop spans 13 amino acids. Germline V gives CDR1 LGHDT, CDR2 YNNKEL (reference sequence). Trimming at V came to 10 bases and at J to 9 bases, leaving 11 bases not matched to a gene. The CDR3 nucleotides read TGTGCCATCTCAGACGGGACTAGTTTTGAGCAGTTCTTC. It specifies CAISDGTSFEQFF.